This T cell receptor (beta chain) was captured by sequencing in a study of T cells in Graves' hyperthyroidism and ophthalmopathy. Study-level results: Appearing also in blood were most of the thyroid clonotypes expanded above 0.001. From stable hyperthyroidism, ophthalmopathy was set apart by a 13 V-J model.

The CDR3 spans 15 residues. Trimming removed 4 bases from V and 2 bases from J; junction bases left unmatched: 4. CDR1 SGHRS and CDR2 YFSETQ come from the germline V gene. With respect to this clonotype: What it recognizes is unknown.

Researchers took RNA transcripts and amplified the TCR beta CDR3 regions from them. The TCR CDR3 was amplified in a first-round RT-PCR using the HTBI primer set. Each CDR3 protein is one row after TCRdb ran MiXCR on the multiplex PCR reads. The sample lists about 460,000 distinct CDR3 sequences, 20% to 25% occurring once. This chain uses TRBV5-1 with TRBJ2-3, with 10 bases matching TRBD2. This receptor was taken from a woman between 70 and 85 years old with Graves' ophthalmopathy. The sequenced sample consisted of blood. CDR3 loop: CASSPSGRATDTQYF. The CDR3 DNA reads TGCGCCAGCAGCCCCAGCGGGAGGGCCACAGATACGCAGTATTTT.